Each of the 8 T cell receptor beta chains below was sequenced from the same sample in a study of blood T cell dynamics during melanoma immunotherapy. Noted time point: pre-treatment baseline. The repertoire was sequenced with immunoSEQ multiplex PCR; TCRdb's copy has only in-frame clones and lacks some. The sample holds roughly 16,000 clones, approximately 91% seen once. Specimen: blood, collected from a patient treated with checkpoint blockade. The receptor source for this set is a human donor with melanoma.

This clone was recorded a few times. The rearrangement uses TRBV7-2 and TRBJ1-1; D remains unclear. V gave up 0 bases and J gave up 5 bases, with 10 bases separating them. The CDR3 contains 14 residues. Per germline, CDR1 SGHTA and CDR2 FQGNSA. CDR3 in amino acids: CASSLALGVTEAFF. CDR3 nucleotides: TGTGCCAGCAGCTTAGCTCTGGGAGTGACTGAAGCTTTCTTT.

Notes on this clone: Germline and junction disagree at one end, which may indicate a read error. The chain joins TRBV7-7 to TRBJ2-5; no definite D call. This CDR3 is 14 amino acids long. Germline CDR1 reads SSHAT; CDR2 reads FNYEAQ (reference sequence). The CDR3 sequence is CASSLDGPRETQYF. The CDR3 DNA reads as TGTGCTAGCAGCTTAGATGGCCCTCGAGAGACCCAGTACTTC.

The chain has TRBV29-1 and TRBJ1-1; 8 positions match TRBD1. The CDR3 is 13 amino acids. The V segment lost 7 bases and the J segment 5 bases; nucleotides outside the gene matches: 9. Germline loops: CDR1 SQVTM, CDR2 ANQGSEA. The CDR3 reads CSGIVDRATEAFF. DNA of the CDR3: TGCAGCGGGATCGTGGACAGGGCGACTGAAGCTTTCTTT.

This CDR3 is CASSEAGGLSTEAFF. The CDR3 coding sequence is TGTGCCAGCAGTGAAGCTGGGGGGCTGAGCACTGAAGCTTTCTTT. The chain uses TRBV6-1 and TRBJ1-1; possible D gene TRBD1, 6 bases. Germline assignment: CDR1 MNHNS and CDR2 SASEGT. Trimming shortened V by 0 bases and J by 4 bases, and 12 bases separated the two germline ends. The CDR3 covers 15 residues.

This clone was recorded only once. V and J are TRBV10-3 and TRBJ1-2, with TRBD1 identical over 8 bases. The trim removed 2 bases at V and 4 bases at J, leaving 3 bases unmatched. Germline-derived CDR1 and CDR2 are ENHRY and SYGVKD. The CDR3 length is 14 residues. The CDR3 DNA is TGTGCCATCAGTGAGGGACAGGGTCCCTATGGCTACACCTTC. It translates to CAISEGQGPYGYTF.

The V gene is TRBV20-1, the J gene TRBJ1-1, with D unresolved. Germline values: CDR1 DFQATT, CDR2 SNEGSKA (reference sequence). The CDR3 is made up of 11 amino acids. The V end was cut by 3 bases, the J end by 11 bases, with 13 bases between. In nucleotides, the CDR3 is TGCAGTGCTAGTAATTCGGGAAAGGCTTTCTTT. Its protein is CSASNSGKAFF.

This clone was counted once. The chain is built from TRBV6-4 and TRBJ2-1; 14 bases are shared with TRBD2. The CDR3 is made up of 15 amino acids. CDR1 and CDR2 (germline): MRHNA, SNTAGT. J gave up 9 bases and V 0 bases, and 1 base lay outside the gene matches. The CDR3 loop reads CASSDSTSGGAEQFF. The CDR3 nucleotides read TGTGCCAGCAGTGACTCGACTAGCGGGGGGGCTGAGCAGTTCTTC.

This clone was detected only a few times. This rearrangement joins TRBV9 to TRBJ1-3, with D maybe TRBD1 (6 bases). Trimming took off 2 bases at V and 0 bases at J, with 9 bases between the two ends. This CDR3 has 15 amino acids. Germline CDR1 reads SGDLS; CDR2 reads YYNGEE. This chain's CDR3 is CASSVSDSSGNTIYF. CDR3 DNA sequence: TGTGCCAGCAGCGTCTCGGACAGCTCTGGAAACACCATATATTTT. Variable domain in full (rest from reference TRBV9 and TRBJ1-3): DSGVTQTPKHLITATGQRVTLRCSPRSGDLSVYWYQQSLDQGLQFLIQYYNGEERAKGNILERFSAQQFPDLHSELNLSSLELGDSALYFCASSVSDSSGNTIYFGEGSWLTVV.